This T cell receptor (beta chain) was found in a study of CD8 T cells in ankylosing spondylitis. Study findings and constraints: A TCR beta motif of eight highly homologous variants appeared characteristic of ankylosing spondylitis blood. Reported data indicate significant enrichment of disease-linked clones within matched ankylosing spondylitis synovial fluid.

The V end was cut by 6 bases, the J end by 4 bases, with 7 bases between. CDR1 is MNHEY, CDR2 SVGEGT, per germline. CDR3 length: 12 residues. TCRdb redid the calling of the 5' RACE reads with MiXCR, one entry per CDR3 protein. The table lists about 100,000 distinct CDR3 sequences, about 8.8% of them singletons. Note on this clonotype: No antigen is known for it.

The chain is built from TRBV6-2 or TRBV6-3 and TRBJ1-5; D call uncertain. This TCR came from a male donor with ankylosing spondylitis or in good health (not recorded which). Sequencing was performed on blood, either unsorted or a sorted T cell fraction (not recorded which). The DNA of the CDR3 is TGTGCCAGCAGCAATCATAATCAGCCCCAGCATTTT. Its protein is CASSNHNQPQHF.